This T cell receptor (beta chain) was captured by sequencing in a study of blood T cell repertoires in COVID-19. Study summary: The study drew acute and convalescent COVID-19 samples from the United States, Italy and Spain. In each case, the material was cDNA or gDNA derived from T cells, B-cell-depleted T cells, or PBMCs.

Recruitment covered about two dozen US areas and drew participants whose ages spanned about 18 to 90 years. Repertoires were generated with immunoSEQ multiplex PCR, while TCRdb's copy carries only in-frame clones and drops some. The sample lists some 320,000 clones; approximately 89% were seen once. The CDR3 runs to 12 residues. In germline, CDR1 is SEHNR, CDR2 FQNEAQ (reference sequence). Trimming removed 7 bases at V and 0 bases at J, with 6 bases between. The sequencing input was PBMCs or T cells enriched from blood (not recorded which). The origin of this receptor is a woman aged 25 to 39 who had recovered from COVID-19. The rearrangement links TRBV7-9 to TRBJ1-2; no firm D call. The DNA for the CDR3 is TGTGCCAGCACCTCAGCTAACTATGGCTACACCTTC. Translation gives CASTSANYGYTF.